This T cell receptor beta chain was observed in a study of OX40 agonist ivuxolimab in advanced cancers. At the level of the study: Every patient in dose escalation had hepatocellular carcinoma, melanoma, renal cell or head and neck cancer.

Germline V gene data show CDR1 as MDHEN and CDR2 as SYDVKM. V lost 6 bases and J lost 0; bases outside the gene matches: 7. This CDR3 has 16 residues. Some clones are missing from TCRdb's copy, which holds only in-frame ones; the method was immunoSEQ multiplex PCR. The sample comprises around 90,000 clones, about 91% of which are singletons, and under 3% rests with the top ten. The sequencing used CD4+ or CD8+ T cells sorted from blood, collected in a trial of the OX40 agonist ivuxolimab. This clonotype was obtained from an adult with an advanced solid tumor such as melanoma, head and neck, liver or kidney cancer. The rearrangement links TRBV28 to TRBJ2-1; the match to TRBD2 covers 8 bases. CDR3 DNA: TGTGCCAGCAGCCTGAGCGGGAGAGGCTCCTACAATGAGCAGTTCTTC. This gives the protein CASSLSGRGSYNEQFF.